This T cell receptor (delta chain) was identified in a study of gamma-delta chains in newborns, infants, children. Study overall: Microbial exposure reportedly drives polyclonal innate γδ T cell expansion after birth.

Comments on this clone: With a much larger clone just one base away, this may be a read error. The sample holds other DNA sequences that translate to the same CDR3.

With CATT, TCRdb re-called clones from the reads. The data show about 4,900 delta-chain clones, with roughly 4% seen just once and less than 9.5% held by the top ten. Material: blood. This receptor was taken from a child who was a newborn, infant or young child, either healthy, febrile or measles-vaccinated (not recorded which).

The CDR3 DNA follows: TGTGCTCTTGGGGAATTTTGGGGGTTTTCACTGAAACTCATCTTT. The encoded protein is CALGEFWGFSLKLIF. This chain connects TRDV1 to TRDJ1; a possible D gene is TRDD3 (6 bases). V was pared by 2 bases and J by 8 bases, with 18 bases between. Germline lookup yields CDR1 TSWWSYY and CDR2 QGS. The CDR3 length is 15 residues.